This T cell receptor (beta chain) appears in the sequencing data of a study of blood T cell repertoires in COVID-19. Whole-study context: Sites across the United States, Italy and Spain contributed samples from acute and convalescent COVID-19.

This CDR3 has 17 residues. Germline assignment: CDR1 MNHEY and CDR2 SMNVEV (reference sequence). The ends were cut back, 5 bases at V and 0 bases at J, with 17 bases in the middle. The protocol was immunoSEQ multiplex PCR, while the TCRdb copy is restricted to in-frame clones and leaves out a portion. The sample consists of around 250,000 clones, about 83% of them appearing once. The V call is TRBV27, the J call TRBJ2-1; no clear D gene. Sequencing was performed on peripheral blood. This TCR derives from a man older than 75 with acute or convalescent COVID-19. The CDR3 DNA is TGTGCCAGCAGTAGTAGGATCGGGTTAGGCTCCTACAATGAGCAGTTCTTC. Amino acids: CASSSRIGLGSYNEQFF.